Here is one T cell receptor beta chain with its context. The CDR3 length is 13 residues. After removal of 5 bases from V and 2 bases from J, the junction contained 4 bases not matched to a gene. The germline V gene encodes CDR1 SQVTM and CDR2 ANQGSEA. These data belong to a study of blood T cell repertoires in COVID-19. Study-level information: Samples taken during acute and convalescent COVID-19 were collected in the United States, Italy and Spain. T cells, B-cell-depleted T cells, or PBMCs provided the cDNA or gDNA that served as material.

Original methodology: Amplified reference gene primers provided the basis for estimating nucleated cell counts. Data came from immunoSEQ multiplex PCR; TCRdb stores just in-frame clones and leaves some out. For V, J and clone size, that table is used; D and trimming come from the DNA. The sample holds roughly 260,000 clones, 82% seen once. The genes are TRBV29-1 and TRBJ2-7; 9 nucleotides align to TRBD2. This clonotype was obtained from a young woman with acute or convalescent COVID-19. Sequences were obtained from peripheral blood. The CDR3 bases are TGCAGCGTTAAGACTAGCGGTACCTACGAGCAGTACTTC. The encoded protein is CSVKTSGTYEQYF.